This TCR beta chain was observed in a study of T cells expressing NK-cell markers. Germline CDR1 is SQVTM and CDR2 is ANQGSEA. The CDR3 is made up of 13 amino acids. TCRdb reprocessed the 5' RACE reads and stores each CDR3 protein as one record, lacking DNA. This sample's clone table lists about 120,000 distinct CDR3 sequences. Sequenced: blood T cells: a sorted CD56 or NKG2C T cell subset, CD4+ or CD8+ T cells, or bulk PBMC T cells (not recorded which). The origin of this receptor is a woman between 18 and 70 years old in good health. The chain recombines TRBV29-1 with TRBJ2-1; TCRdb's D call of TRBD1 is untestable without DNA. The CDR3 here is CSVDVGEVSEQFF.